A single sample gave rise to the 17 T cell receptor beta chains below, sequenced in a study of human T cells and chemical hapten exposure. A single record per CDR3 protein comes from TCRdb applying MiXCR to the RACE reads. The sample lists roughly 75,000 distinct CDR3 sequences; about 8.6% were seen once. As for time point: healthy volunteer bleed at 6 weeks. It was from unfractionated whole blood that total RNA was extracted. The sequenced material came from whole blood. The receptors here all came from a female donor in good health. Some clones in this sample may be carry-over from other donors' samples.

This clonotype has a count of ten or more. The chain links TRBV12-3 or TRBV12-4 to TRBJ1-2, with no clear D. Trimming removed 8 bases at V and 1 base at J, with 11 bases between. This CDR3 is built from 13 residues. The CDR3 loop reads CASGMQVNYGYTF. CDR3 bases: TGTGCCAGCGGGATGCAGGTTAACTATGGCTACACCTTC.

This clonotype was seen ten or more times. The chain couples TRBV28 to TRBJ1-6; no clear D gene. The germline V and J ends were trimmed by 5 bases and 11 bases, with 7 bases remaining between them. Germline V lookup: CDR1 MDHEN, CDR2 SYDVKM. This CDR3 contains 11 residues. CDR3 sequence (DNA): TGTGCCAGCAGTCGCGTCCCACCCCTCCACTTT. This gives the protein CASSRVPPLHF.

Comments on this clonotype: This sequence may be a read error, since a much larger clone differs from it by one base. The CDR3 here is CSASLRISTEAFF. In DNA form, the CDR3 reads TGCAGTGCTAGTTTACGGATCAGCACTGAAGCTTTCTTT. This rearrangement joins TRBV20-1 to TRBJ1-1; D is unclear. Per germline, CDR1 DFQATT and CDR2 SNEGSKA (reference sequence). The germline V and J ends were trimmed by 3 bases and 4 bases, with 12 bases remaining between them. The CDR3 runs to 13 residues.

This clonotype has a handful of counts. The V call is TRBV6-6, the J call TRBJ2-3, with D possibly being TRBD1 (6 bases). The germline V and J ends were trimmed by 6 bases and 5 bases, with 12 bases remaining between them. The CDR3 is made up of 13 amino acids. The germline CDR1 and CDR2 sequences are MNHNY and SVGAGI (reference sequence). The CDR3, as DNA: TGTGCCAGCAGAACACAGGGTGGAGATACGCAGTATTTT. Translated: CASRTQGGDTQYF.

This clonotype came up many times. The CDR3 sequence: CAIKPASTGNTIYF. The DNA for the CDR3 is TGTGCCATCAAACCCGCATCCACTGGAAACACCATATATTTT. The rearrangement joins TRBV6-6 to TRBJ1-3, with D unresolved. CDR1 and CDR2 (germline): MNHNY, SVGAGI (reference sequence). The CDR3 consists of 14 residues. Trimming left V 10 bases short and J 2 bases short, with 15 bases between.

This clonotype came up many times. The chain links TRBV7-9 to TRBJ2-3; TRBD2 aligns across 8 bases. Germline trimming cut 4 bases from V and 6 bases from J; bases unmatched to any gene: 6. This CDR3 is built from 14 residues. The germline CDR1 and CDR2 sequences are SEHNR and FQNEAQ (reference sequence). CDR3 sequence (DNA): TGTGCCAGCAGCTCCAACTTAGCGGGGGATACGCAGTATTTT. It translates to CASSSNLAGDTQYF.

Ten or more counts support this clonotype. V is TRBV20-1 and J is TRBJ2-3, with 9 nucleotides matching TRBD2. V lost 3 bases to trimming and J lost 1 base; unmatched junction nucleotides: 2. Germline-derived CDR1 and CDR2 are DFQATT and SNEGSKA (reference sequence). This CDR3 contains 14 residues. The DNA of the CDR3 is TGCAGTGCTAGTGTAGCGGGGGGCACAGATACGCAGTATTTT. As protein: CSASVAGGTDTQYF.

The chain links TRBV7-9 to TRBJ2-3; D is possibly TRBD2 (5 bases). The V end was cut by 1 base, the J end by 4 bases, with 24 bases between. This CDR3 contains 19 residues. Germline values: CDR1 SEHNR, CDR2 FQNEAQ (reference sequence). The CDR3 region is CASSLDFAPETIGSDTQYF. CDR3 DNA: TGTGCCAGCAGCTTAGACTTCGCTCCTGAGACTATAGGGTCAGATACGCAGTATTTT.

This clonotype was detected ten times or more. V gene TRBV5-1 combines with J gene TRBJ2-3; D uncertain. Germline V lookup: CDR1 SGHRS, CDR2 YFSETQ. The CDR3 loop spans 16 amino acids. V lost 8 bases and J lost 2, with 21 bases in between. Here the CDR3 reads CASITSPAASTDTQYF. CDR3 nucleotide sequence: TGCGCCAGTATCACAAGTCCGGCAGCATCCACAGATACGCAGTATTTT.

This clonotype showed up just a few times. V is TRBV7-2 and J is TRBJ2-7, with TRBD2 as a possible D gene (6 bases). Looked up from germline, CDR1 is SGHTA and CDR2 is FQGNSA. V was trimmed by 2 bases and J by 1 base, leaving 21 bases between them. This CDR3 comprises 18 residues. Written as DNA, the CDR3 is TGTGCCAGCAGCTTAACACGAAGTCATGCGGGGTCGTCCTACGAGCAGTACTTC. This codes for CASSLTRSHAGSSYEQYF.

The CDR3 DNA is TGTGCCAGCAGCGTAGAAGGGGGCCCTGATAGCAATCAGCCCCAGCATTTT. Protein: CASSVEGGPDSNQPQHF. This chain uses TRBV2 with TRBJ1-5; 7 bases align to TRBD1. The ends lost 6 bases at V and 0 bases at J; junction bases unmatched: 11. The CDR3 is 17 amino acids. The germline V gene encodes CDR1 SNHLY and CDR2 FYNNEI.

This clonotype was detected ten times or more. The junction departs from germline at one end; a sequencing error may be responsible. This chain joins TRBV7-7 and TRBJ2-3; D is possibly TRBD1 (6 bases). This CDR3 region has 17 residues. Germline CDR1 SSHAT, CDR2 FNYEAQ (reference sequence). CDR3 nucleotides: TGTGCTAGCAGCTTAGCCAGGCCTGGGGGCGGTTTGGATACGCAGTATTTT. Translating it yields CASSLARPGGGLDTQYF.

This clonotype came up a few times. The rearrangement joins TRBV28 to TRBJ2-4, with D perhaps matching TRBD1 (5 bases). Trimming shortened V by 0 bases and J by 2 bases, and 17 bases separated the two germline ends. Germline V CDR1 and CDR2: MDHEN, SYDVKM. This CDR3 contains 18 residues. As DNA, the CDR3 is TGTGCCAGCAGTTTATGGGGGCTCCCCTCGGGCACCAAAAACATTCAGTACTTC. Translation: CASSLWGLPSGTKNIQYF.

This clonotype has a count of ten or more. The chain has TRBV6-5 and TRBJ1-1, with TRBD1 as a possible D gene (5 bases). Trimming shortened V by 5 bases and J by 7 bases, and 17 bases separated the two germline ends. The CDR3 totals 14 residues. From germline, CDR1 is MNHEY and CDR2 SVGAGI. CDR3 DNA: TGTGCCAGCAGTATCAACAGAGGGGTAGGTGAAGCTTTCTTT. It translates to CASSINRGVGEAFF.

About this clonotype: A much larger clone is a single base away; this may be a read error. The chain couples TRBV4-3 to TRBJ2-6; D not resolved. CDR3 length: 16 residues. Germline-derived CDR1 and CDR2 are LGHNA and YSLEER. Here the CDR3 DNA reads TGCGTCAGCAGCCCTTATGGTTTCTCTGGGGCCAACGTCCTGACTTTC. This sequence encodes CVSSPYGFSGANVLTF.

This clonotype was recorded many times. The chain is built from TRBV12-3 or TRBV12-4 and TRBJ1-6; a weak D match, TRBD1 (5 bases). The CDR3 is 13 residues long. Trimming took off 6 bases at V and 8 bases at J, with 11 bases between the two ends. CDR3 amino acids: CASSPGTDSPLHF. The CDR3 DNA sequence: TGTGCCAGCAGCCCCGGGACGGATTCACCCCTCCACTTT.

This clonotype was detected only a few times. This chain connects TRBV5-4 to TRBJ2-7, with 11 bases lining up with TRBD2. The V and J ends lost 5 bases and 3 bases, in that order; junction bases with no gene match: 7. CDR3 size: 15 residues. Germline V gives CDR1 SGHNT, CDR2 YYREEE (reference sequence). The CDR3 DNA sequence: TGTGCCAGCAGACCTAGCGGGGGGCTGATCTACGAGCAGTACTTC. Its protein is CASRPSGGLIYEQYF.